The rows below give T cell receptor beta chains drawn from one sample of a study of vaccination and CD4 T cells after COVID-19. Each CDR3 protein gets one entry after TCRdb re-called the PCR reads with MiXCR. The table lists fewer than 25,000 distinct CDR3 sequences, roughly two fifths of them singletons. Their cognate antigens are unknown. Source material: CD4+ T cells from blood, cultured in vitro. Receptor source: a human donor who had recovered from COVID-19. Each CDR3 is given with its conserved first and last residue. The D gene is left open where the match is weak. For some rows the clone size is stated as once, few or many, or as a class when expanded; others skip it.

>TRBV20-1|18|TRBJ2-6|few|TRBD2
TGCAGTGCTAGCATCACCGGGGGGATTAGCTCTGGGGCCAACGTCCTGACTTTC
CSASITGGISSGANVLTF
>TRBV6-2/TRBV6-3|17|TRBJ1-6|.|TRBD1
TGTGCCAGCAGTTCCGGGACAGGACTCCTTTTTAATTCACCCCTCCACTTT
CASSSGTGLLFNSPLHF
>TRBV20-1|17|TRBJ1-1|few|.
TGCAGTGCCAAAGGGGCAGGACGGACCAATATGAACACTGAAGCTTTCTTT
CSAKGAGRTNMNTEAFF
>TRBV20-1|15|TRBJ2-7|few|TRBD2
TGCAGTGCTGGGGACCGGACTAGCGGGAGGGACGAGCAGTACTTC
CSAGDRTSGRDEQYF
>TRBV6-1|10|TRBJ2-7|once|.
TGTGCCAGCACGGTTTACGAGCAGTACTTC
CASTVYEQYF
>TRBV15|15|TRBJ2-1|.|TRBD2
TGTGCCACCAGCGGCGGGGGGGGGCGGGGGAATGAGCAGTTCTTC
CATSGGGGRGNEQFF
>TRBV6-1|12|TRBJ1-2|.|.
TGTGCCAGCGCTCCTGACAGATATGGCTACACCTTC
CASAPDRYGYTF
>TRBV19|15|TRBJ2-3|.|TRBD1
TGTGCCACTCGGCCCGGGGACAGGAGCACAGATACGCAGTATTTT
CATRPGDRSTDTQYF
>TRBV19|16|TRBJ2-2|.|TRBD2
TGTGCCAGTAGTAGGCTAGCGGAGGGGCCTGCCGGGGAGCTGTTTTTT
CASSRLAEGPAGELFF
>TRBV6-5|15|TRBJ2-7|.|.
TGTGCCAGCAGTTACTCGTCCAGGGCCGACTACGAGCAGTACTTC
CASSYSSRADYEQYF
>TRBV7-2|17|TRBJ2-4|.|.
TGTGCCAGCAGCTTAGTTTCCGACCAAGTAGCCAAAAACATTCAGTACTTC
CASSLVSDQVAKNIQYF